This TCR beta chain was identified during a study of blood T cell repertoires in COVID-19. Study members were between 18 and 89 years old and lived in 20 to 30 US regions. Under the authors' procedure: Amplification from reference gene primers served as the basis for estimated nucleated cell counts. Assay used: immunoSEQ multiplex PCR; TCRdb lists only in-frame clones, some missing. V and J calls and clone size come straight from that table; D and trimming were deduced from the DNA. This table has some 200,000 clones, approximately 90% appearing once. Germline V CDR1 and CDR2: SGHDT, YYEEEE. Trimming pared 4 bases from V and 5 bases from J, leaving 15 bases between. The CDR3 spans 15 residues.

The material sequenced was PBMCs or T cells enriched from blood (not recorded which). The source is a woman in her twenties or thirties who had recovered from COVID-19. V is TRBV5-6 and J is TRBJ1-4; D ambiguous. The CDR3, as DNA: TGTGCCAGCAGCCGCTCGGTGGTGCGGAATGAAAAACTGTTTTTT. It specifies CASSRSVVRNEKLFF.